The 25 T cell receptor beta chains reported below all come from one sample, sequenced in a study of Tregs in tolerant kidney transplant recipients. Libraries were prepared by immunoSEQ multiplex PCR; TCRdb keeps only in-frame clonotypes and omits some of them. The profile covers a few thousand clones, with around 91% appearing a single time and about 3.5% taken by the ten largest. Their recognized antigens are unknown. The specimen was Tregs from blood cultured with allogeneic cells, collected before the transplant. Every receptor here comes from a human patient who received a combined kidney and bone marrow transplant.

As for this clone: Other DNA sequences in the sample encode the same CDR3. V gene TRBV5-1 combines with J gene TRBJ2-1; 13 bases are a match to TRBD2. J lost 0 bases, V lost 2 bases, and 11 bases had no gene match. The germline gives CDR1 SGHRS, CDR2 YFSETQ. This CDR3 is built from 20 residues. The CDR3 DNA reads TGCGCCAGCAGCTTCGTCCTACTAGCGGGAGGGTCCAGCTCCTACAATGAGCAGTTCTTC. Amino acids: CASSFVLLAGGSSSYNEQFF. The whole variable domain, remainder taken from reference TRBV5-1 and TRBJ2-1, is KAGVTQTPRYLIKTRGQQVTLSCSPISGHRSVSWYQQTPGQGLQFLFEYFSETQRNKGNFPGRFSGRQFSNSRSEMNVSTLELGDSALYLCASSFVLLAGGSSSYNEQFFGPGTRLTVL.

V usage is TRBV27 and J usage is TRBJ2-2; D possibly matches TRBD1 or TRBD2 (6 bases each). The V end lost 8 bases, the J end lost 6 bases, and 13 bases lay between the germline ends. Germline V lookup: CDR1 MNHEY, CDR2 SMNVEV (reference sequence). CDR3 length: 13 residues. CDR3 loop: CASGGLVSGELFF. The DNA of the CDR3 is TGTGCCAGCGGGGGGCTAGTTTCCGGGGAGCTGTTTTTT.

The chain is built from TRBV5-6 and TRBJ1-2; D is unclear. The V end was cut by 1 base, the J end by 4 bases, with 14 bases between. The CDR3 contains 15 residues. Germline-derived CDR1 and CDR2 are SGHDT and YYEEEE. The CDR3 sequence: CASSLKSSGGYGYTF. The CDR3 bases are TGTGCCAGCAGCTTGAAATCTAGCGGTGGCTATGGCTACACCTTC.

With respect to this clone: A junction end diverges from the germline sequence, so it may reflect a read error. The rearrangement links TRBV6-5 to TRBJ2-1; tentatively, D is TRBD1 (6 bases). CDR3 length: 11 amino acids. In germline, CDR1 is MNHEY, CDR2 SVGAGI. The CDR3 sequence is CASSSAGERFF. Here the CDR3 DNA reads TGTGCCAGCAGTTCTGCAGGGGAGCGGTTCTTC.

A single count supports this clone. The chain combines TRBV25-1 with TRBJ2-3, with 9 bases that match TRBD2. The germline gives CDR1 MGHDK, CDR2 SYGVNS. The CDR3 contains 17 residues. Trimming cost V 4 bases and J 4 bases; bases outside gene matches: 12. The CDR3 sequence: CASSARQGRGGPDTQYF. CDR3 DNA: TGTGCCAGCAGTGCCCGCCAGGGGCGGGGGGGTCCAGATACGCAGTATTTT.

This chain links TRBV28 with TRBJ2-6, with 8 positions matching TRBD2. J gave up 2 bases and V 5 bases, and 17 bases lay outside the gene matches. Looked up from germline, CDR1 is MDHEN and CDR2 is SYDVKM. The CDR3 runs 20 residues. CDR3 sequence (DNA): TGTGCCAGCAGTCCCCGTGGGGCCGGGAGGGCCCTCACTGGGGCCAACGTCCTGACTTTC. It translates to CASSPRGAGRALTGANVLTF. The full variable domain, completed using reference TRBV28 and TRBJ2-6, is DVKVTQSSRYLVKRTGEKVFLECVQDMDHENMFWYRQDPGLGLRLIYFSYDVKMKEKGDIPEGYSVSREKKERFSLILESASTNQTSMYLCASSPRGAGRALTGANVLTFGAGSRLTVL.

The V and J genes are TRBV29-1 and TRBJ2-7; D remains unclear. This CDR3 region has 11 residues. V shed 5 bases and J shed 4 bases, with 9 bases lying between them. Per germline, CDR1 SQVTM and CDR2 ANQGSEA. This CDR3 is CSVSRAYEQYF. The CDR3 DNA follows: TGCAGCGTTAGCCGGGCTTACGAGCAGTACTTC.

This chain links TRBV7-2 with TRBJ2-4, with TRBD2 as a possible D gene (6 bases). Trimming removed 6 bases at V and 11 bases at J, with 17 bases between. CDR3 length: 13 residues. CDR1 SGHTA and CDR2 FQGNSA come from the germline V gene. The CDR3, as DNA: TGTGCCAGCAGGGCGGGGACCCTCGACGTTCAGTACTTC. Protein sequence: CASRAGTLDVQYF.

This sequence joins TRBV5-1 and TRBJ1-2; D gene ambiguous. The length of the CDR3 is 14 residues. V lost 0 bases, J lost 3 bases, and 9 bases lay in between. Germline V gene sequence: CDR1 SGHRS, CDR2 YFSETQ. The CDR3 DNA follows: TGCGCCAGCAGCTTGGACGGAACAGACTATGGCTACACCTTC. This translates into CASSLDGTDYGYTF.

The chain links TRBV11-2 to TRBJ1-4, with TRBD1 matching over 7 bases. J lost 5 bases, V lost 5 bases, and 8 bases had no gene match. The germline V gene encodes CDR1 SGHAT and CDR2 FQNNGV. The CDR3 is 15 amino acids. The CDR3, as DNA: TGTGCCAGCAGCCTCGACAGGGAACAAAATGAAAAACTGTTTTTT. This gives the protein CASSLDREQNEKLFF. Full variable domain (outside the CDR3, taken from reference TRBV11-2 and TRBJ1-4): EAGVAQSPRYKIIEKRQSVAFWCNPISGHATLYWYQQILGQGPKLLIQFQNNGVVDDSQLPKDRFSAERLKGVDSTLKIQPAKLEDSAVYLCASSLDREQNEKLFFGSGTQLSVL.

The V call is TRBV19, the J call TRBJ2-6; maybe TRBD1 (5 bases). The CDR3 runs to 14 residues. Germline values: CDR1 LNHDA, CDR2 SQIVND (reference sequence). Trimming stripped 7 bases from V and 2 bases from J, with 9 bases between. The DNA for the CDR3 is TGTGCCAGTAATGCCAGGGCTGGGGCCAACGTCCTGACTTTC. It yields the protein CASNARAGANVLTF.

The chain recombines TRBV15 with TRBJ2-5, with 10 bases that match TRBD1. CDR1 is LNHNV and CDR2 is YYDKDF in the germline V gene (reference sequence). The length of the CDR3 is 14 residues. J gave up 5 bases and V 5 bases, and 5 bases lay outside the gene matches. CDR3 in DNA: TGTGCCACCAGCCCGGGACAGGGGCAGGAGACCCAGTACTTC. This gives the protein CATSPGQGQETQYF.

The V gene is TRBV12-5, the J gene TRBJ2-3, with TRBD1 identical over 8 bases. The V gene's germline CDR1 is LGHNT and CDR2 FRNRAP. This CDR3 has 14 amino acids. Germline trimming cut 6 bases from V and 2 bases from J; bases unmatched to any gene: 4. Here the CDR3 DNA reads TGTGCTAGTGGCCCGGACAGGGTCACAGATACGCAGTATTTT. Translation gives CASGPDRVTDTQYF. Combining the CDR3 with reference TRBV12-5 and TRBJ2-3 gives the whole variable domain DARVTQTPRHKVTEMGQEVTMRCQPILGHNTVFWYRQTMMQGLELLAYFRNRAPLDDSGMPKDRFSAEMPDATLATLKIQPSEPRDSAVYFCASGPDRVTDTQYFGPGTRLTVL.

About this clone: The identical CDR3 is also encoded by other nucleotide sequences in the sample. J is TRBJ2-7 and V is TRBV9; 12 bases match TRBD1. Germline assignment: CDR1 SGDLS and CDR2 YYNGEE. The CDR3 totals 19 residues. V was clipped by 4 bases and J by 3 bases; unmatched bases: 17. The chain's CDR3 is CASSPGKGGQGAVLYEQYF. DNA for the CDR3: TGTGCCAGCAGCCCAGGGAAGGGGGGACAGGGGGCGGTCCTCTACGAGCAGTACTTC.

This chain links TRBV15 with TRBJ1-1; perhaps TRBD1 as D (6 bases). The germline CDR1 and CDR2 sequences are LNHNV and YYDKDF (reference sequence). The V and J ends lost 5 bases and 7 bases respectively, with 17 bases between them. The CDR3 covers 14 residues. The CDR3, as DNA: TGTGCCACCAGCGTAGAGGGACACCGGGGTGAAGCTTTCTTT. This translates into CATSVEGHRGEAFF.

CDR3: CAGYRGGGNTEAFF. In DNA, the CDR3 is TGTGCCGGGTACAGGGGTGGTGGCAACACTGAAGCTTTCTTT. J is TRBJ1-1 and V is TRBV2; 7 bases map to TRBD1. Trimming took 11 bases from V and 2 from J; bases not matched to a gene: 11. CDR1 and CDR2 from the germline V gene are SNHLY and FYNNEI. The CDR3 is 14 residues long.

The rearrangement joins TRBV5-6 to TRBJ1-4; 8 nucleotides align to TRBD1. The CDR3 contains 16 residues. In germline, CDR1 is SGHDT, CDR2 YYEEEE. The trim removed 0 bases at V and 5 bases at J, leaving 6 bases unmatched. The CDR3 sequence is CASSLGGQGGNEKLFF. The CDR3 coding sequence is TGTGCCAGCAGCTTGGGAGGACAGGGTGGCAATGAAAAACTGTTTTTT.

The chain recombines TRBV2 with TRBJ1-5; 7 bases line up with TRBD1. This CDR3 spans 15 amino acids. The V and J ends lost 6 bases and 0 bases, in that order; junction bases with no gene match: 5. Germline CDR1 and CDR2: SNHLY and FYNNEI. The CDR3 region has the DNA TGTGCCAGCAGACCCCAGGGGGGTAGCAATCAGCCCCAGCATTTT. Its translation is CASRPQGGSNQPQHF.

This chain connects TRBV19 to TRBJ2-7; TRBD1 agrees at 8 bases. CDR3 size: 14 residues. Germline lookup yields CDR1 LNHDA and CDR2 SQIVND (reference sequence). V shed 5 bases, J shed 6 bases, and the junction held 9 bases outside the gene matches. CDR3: CASSARQGSSEQYF. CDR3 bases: TGTGCCAGTAGTGCTCGACAGGGGTCTAGCGAGCAGTACTTC.

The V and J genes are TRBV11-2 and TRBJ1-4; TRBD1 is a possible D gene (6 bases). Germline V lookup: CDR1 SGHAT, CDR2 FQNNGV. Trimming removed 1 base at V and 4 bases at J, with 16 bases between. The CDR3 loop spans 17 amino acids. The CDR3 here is CASSLGRLGGVNEKLFF. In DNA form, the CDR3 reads TGTGCCAGCAGCTTAGGACGCCTAGGGGGGGTTAATGAAAAACTGTTTTTT.

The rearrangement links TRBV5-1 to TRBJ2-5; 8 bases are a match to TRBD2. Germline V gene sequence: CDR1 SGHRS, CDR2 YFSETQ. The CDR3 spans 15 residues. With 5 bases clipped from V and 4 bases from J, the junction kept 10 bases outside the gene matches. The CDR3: CASSSGSGGRETQYF. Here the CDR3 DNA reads TGCGCCAGCAGTTCGGGCAGCGGGGGACGAGAGACCCAGTACTTC.

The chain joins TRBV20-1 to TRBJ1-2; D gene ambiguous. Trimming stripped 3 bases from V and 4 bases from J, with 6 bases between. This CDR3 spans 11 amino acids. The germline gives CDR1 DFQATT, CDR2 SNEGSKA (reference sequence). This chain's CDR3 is CSARVGYGYTF. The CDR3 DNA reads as TGCAGTGCTAGGGTGGGCTATGGCTACACCTTC.

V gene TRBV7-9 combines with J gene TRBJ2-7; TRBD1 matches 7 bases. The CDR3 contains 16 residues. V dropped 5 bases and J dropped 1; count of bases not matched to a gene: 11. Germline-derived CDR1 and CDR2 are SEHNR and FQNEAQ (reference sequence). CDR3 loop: CASSRQGPGQSYEQYF. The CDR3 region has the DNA TGTGCCAGCAGCCGACAGGGACCGGGACAATCCTACGAGCAGTACTTC. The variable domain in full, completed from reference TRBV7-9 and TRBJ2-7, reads DTGVSQNPRHKITKRGQNVTFRCDPISEHNRLYWYRQTLGQGPEFLTYFQNEAQLEKSRLLSDRFSAERPKGSFSTLEIQRTEQGDSAMYLCASSRQGPGQSYEQYFGPGTRLTVT.

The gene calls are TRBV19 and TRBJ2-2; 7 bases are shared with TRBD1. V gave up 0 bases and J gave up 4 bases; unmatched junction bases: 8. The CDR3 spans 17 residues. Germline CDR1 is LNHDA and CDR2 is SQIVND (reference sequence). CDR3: CASSIEIARGPTGELFF. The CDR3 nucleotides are TGTGCCAGTAGTATAGAGATTGCTAGGGGGCCCACCGGGGAGCTGTTTTTT.

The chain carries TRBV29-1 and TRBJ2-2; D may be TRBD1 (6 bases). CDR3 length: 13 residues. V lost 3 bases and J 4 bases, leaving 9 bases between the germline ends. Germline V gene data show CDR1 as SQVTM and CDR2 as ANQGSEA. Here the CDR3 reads CSVEPRGTGELFF. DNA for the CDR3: TGCAGCGTTGAGCCCAGGGGCACCGGGGAGCTGTTTTTT.